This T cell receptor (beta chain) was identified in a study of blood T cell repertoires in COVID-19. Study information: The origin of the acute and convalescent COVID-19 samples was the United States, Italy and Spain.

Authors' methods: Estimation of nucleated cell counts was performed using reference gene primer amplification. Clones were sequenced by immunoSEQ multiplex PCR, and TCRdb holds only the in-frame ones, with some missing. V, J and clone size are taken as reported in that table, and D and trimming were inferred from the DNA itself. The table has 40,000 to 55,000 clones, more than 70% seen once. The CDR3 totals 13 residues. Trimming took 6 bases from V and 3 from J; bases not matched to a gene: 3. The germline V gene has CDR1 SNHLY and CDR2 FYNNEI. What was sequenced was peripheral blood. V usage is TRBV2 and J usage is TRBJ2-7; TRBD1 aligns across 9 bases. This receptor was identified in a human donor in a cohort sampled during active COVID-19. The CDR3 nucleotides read TGTGCCAGCAGGGACAGGGGCGGCTACGAGCAGTACTTC. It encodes CASRDRGGYEQYF.